This T cell receptor beta chain is from a study of T cell changes during pregnancy in multiple sclerosis. The CDR3 spans 15 residues. V lost 5 bases, J lost 4 bases, and 18 bases lay in between. CDR1 SGDLS and CDR2 YYNGEE come from the germline V gene. The sample holds a few counts of this clone. Generated by immunoSEQ multiplex PCR, the TCRdb table keeps only in-frame clones and is missing some. The repertoire includes 30,000 to 45,000 clones, about 91% of them detected once, and about 0.4% sits in the top ten. The J gene is TRBJ1-2, the V gene TRBV9; maybe TRBD1 (6 bases). The source of this sequence is a female donor in good health, enrolled as a control in a pregnancy study. This specimen was CD4+ T cells from peripheral blood mononuclear cells, taken in the third trimester of pregnancy. CDR3 protein: CASSGGRATFYGYTF. CDR3 coding DNA: TGTGCCAGCAGTGGGGGCAGGGCAACCTTCTATGGCTACACCTTC.